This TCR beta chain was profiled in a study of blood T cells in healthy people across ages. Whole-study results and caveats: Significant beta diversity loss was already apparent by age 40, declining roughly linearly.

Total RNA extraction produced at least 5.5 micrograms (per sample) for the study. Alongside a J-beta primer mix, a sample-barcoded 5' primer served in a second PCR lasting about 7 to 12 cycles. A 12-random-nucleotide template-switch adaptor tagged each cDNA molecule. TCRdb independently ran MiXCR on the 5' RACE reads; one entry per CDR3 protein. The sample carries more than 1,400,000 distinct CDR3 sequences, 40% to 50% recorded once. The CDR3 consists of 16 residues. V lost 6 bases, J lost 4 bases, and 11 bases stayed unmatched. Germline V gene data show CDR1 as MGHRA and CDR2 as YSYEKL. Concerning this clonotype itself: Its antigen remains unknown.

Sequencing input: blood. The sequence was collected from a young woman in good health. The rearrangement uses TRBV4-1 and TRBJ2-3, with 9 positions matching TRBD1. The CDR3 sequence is CASRDRGTGSPDTQYF. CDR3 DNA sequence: TGCGCCAGCAGGGACCGTGGGACAGGGAGCCCAGATACGCAGTATTTT.